This is a list of T cell receptor beta chains from one sample in a study of cytomegalovirus exposure and HLA in healthy donors. Clones were read by immunoSEQ multiplex PCR, and TCRdb kept only the in-frame ones, dropping some. In the table there are approximately 80,000 clones, around 78% of which are singletons. The sequenced sample consisted of PBMCs. Every receptor here comes from a male donor in good health and CMV-seropositive. CDR3s include the opening cysteine and the closing phenylalanine or tryptophan. D genes are given only for firm matches. A row's size may be missing; if present it is once, few, many or a size class.

v_gene,d_gene,j_gene,abundance,CDR3nt,CDR3aa
TRBV6-5,TRBD1,TRBJ2-7,.,TGTGCCAGCAGTTGGGACAGGGCCTCCTACGAGCAGTACTTC,CASSWDRASYEQYF
TRBV28,.,TRBJ1-1,once,TGTGCCAGCAGAGCGGCAGTCCTTGAAGCTTTCTTT,CASRAAVLEAFF
TRBV9,TRBD2,TRBJ2-7,.,TGTGCCAGCAGCGTAGGAAGACTAGCGGGAGAGGGCGAGCAGTACTTC,CASSVGRLAGEGEQYF
TRBV19,.,TRBJ2-7,.,TGTGCCAGTAGCCGCACAGGGTACGAGCAGTACTTC,CASSRTGYEQYF
TRBV6-5,.,TRBJ2-7,.,TGTGCCAGCAGTTACGTGGCAGGCTACGAGCAGTACTTC,CASSYVAGYEQYF
TRBV6-4,.,TRBJ2-3,few,TGTGCCAGCAGTGATCGACAGGACACAGATACGCAGTATTTT,CASSDRQDTDTQYF
TRBV27,TRBD2,TRBJ2-1,.,TGTGCCAGCAGTCCGAGACTAGCGGGAGCCCCCAATGAGCAGTTCTTC,CASSPRLAGAPNEQFF
TRBV6-4,.,TRBJ1-5,.,TGTGCCAGCTATCCCAGGGAAGGGGATAGCAATCAGCCCCAGCATTTT,CASYPREGDSNQPQHF
TRBV4-3,.,TRBJ2-3,.,TGCGCCAGCAGCCAAGAGGCGGGACAGCTCTTCACAGATACGCAGTATTTT,CASSQEAGQLFTDTQYF
TRBV29-1,TRBD1,TRBJ1-1,.,TGCAGCGCTGGACAGGGGAGGAACACTGAAGCTTTCTTT,CSAGQGRNTEAFF
TRBV15,.,TRBJ2-1,.,TGTGCCACCAGCAGAGGCGGCCCGGGACTTAAGTTCTTC,CATSRGGPGLKFF
TRBV15,TRBD1,TRBJ1-3,.,TGTGCCACCAGCAGAGATTGGACAGGGTCTGGAAACACCATATATTTT,CATSRDWTGSGNTIYF
TRBV5-4,TRBD1,TRBJ2-5,.,TGTGCCAGCAGCTTAGGGACAGGAACCTGGGAGACCCAGTACTTC,CASSLGTGTWETQYF
TRBV6-5,TRBD2,TRBJ2-2,.,TGTGCCAGCAGTTACTCGTCGCGGGGGAGAACCGGGGAGCTGTTTTTT,CASSYSSRGRTGELFF
TRBV30,TRBD1,TRBJ2-7,.,TGTGCCTGGAGTCGGGACAGGGAGGACTACGAGCAGTACTTC,CAWSRDREDYEQYF
TRBV13,.,TRBJ2-7,.,TGTGCCAGCAGCTTAGAGGGGAAGCTCTACGAGCAGTACTTC,CASSLEGKLYEQYF
TRBV6-1,.,TRBJ2-2,.,TGTGCCAGCAGTGGAGGAGGCCCCGGGGAGCTGTTTTTT,CASSGGGPGELFF